The rows below give T cell receptor beta chains drawn from one sample of a study of T cells in Graves' hyperthyroidism and ophthalmopathy. TCRdb itself ran the multiplex PCR reads through MiXCR, one entry per CDR3 protein. The sample holds hundreds of thousands of distinct CDR3 sequences, around 13% seen once. What was sequenced was blood. All receptors derive from a woman aged 18-35 years with Graves' hyperthyroidism. The CDR3 runs from the conserved cysteine through the conserved F or W. The D gene is left open where the match is weak. The listing skips clone size in some rows; elsewhere it reads once, few, many or a size class.

v_call,j_call,cdr3_length,clone_size,d_call,cdr3_aa,cdr3_nt
TRBV11-2,TRBJ2-2,13,many,.,CASTEGAAGELFF,TGTGCCAGCACCGAAGGAGCGGCCGGGGAGCTGTTTTTT
TRBV6-1,TRBJ1-6,16,many,.,CASSPWLSQGYSPLHF,TGTGCCAGCAGCCCATGGTTGTCACAGGGCTACTCACCCCTCCACTTT
TRBV12-3/TRBV12-4,TRBJ2-5,17,few,TRBD2,CASSPPEGRERGETQYF,TGTGCCAGCAGCCCCCCGGAGGGGCGGGAGCGTGGGGAGACCCAGTACTTC
TRBV10-3,TRBJ1-1,13,.,.,CAIRTGDSTEAFF,TGTGCCATCAGAACAGGAGATTCCACTGAAGCTTTCTTT
TRBV20-1,TRBJ2-7,14,many,.,CSASREAAFYEQYF,TGCAGTGCCTCCCGTGAAGCGGCCTTCTACGAGCAGTACTTC
TRBV29-1,TRBJ1-6,13,many,.,CSVQQDNNSPLHF,TGCAGCGTTCAGCAGGATAATAATTCACCCCTCCACTTT
TRBV3-1,TRBJ2-7,13,many,.,CASSPLQGSEQYF,TGTGCCAGCAGCCCCCTCCAGGGAAGCGAGCAGTACTTC
TRBV19,TRBJ2-1,17,.,TRBD2,CASSILAGERFGNEQFF,TGTGCCAGTAGTATACTAGCGGGAGAGCGGTTTGGCAATGAGCAGTTCTTC
TRBV18,TRBJ2-7,13,many,.,CASSPTGLYEQYF,TGTGCCAGCAGTCCCACAGGACTCTACGAGCAGTACTTC
TRBV3-1,TRBJ2-7,14,.,.,CASSLSGTSREQYF,TGTGCCAGCAGCCTCTCCGGGACCTCTCGTGAGCAGTACTTC
TRBV3-1,TRBJ1-1,14,many,.,CASSQEGLYTEAFF,TGTGCCAGCAGCCAAGAGGGGTTATACACTGAAGCTTTCTTT
TRBV2,TRBJ2-6,15,.,.,CASTESGSGANVLTF,TGTGCCAGCACCGAATCAGGCTCTGGGGCCAACGTCCTGACTTTC
TRBV6-1,TRBJ1-5,14,.,TRBD1,CASSKDRAGQPQHF,TGTGCCAGCAGTAAAGACAGGGCGGGTCAGCCCCAGCATTTT
TRBV6-1,TRBJ2-7,16,.,.,CASSLELGEPHGEQYF,TGTGCCAGCAGCCTAGAGTTGGGGGAACCGCACGGAGAGCAGTACTTC
TRBV7-9,TRBJ2-7,13,many,.,CASSVRVGDEQYF,TGTGCCAGCAGCGTAAGAGTCGGAGACGAGCAGTACTTC
TRBV5-1,TRBJ1-2,14,many,.,CASSLAGGANGYTF,TGCGCCAGCAGCTTGGCCGGGGGCGCGAATGGCTACACCTTC
TRBV7-9,TRBJ2-5,17,few,.,CASSNLHSRAPQETQYF,TGTGCCAGCAGCAACCTTCATTCTCGTGCTCCGCAAGAGACCCAGTACTTC
TRBV4-1,TRBJ1-5,15,many,.,CASSRHYGVKGPQHF,TGCGCCAGCAGCAGACACTACGGGGTGAAGGGGCCCCAGCATTTT
TRBV28,TRBJ2-7,14,few,.,CASSFAQLPYEQYF,TGTGCCAGCAGTTTTGCGCAGTTACCCTACGAGCAGTACTTC
TRBV2,TRBJ1-1,13,many,.,CASSAGVVTEAFF,TGTGCCAGCAGTGCGGGGGTGGTCACTGAAGCTTTCTTT
TRBV9,TRBJ2-1,16,many,TRBD2,CASSVILAGGFEEQFF,TGTGCCAGCAGCGTGATCCTAGCGGGAGGCTTCGAGGAGCAGTTCTTC
TRBV7-9,TRBJ2-7,16,many,TRBD2,CASSAGLAGGIHEQYF,TGTGCCAGCAGCGCGGGACTAGCGGGAGGCATCCACGAGCAGTACTTC
TRBV6-4,TRBJ2-1,14,.,TRBD1,CASVGTGPYNEQFF,TGTGCCAGCGTCGGGACAGGACCTTACAATGAGCAGTTCTTC
TRBV19,TRBJ2-6,15,many,.,CASSTTSAGANVLTF,TGTGCCAGTAGTACGACGTCTGCTGGGGCCAACGTCCTGACTTTC
TRBV7-9,TRBJ2-7,15,.,.,CASSSWLGGLDEQYF,TGTGCCAGCAGCTCGTGGTTAGGGGGGCTCGACGAGCAGTACTTC
TRBV6-1,TRBJ1-6,16,.,TRBD1,CASSRTRDSYNSPLHF,TGTGCCAGCAGCCGTACCCGGGACAGCTATAATTCACCCCTCCACTTT
TRBV20-1,TRBJ2-1,17,.,TRBD2,CSAPSLAGGNFYNEQFF,TGCAGTGCTCCTTCTCTAGCGGGAGGTAACTTTTACAATGAGCAGTTCTTC
TRBV30,TRBJ1-2,14,.,.,CAWIEGFGHDGYTF,TGTGCCTGGATCGAGGGCTTCGGTCATGATGGCTACACCTTC
TRBV20-1,TRBJ2-5,16,.,TRBD1,CSARGTATGPQETQYF,TGCAGTGCTAGAGGGACGGCGACAGGGCCCCAAGAGACCCAGTACTTC
TRBV7-2,TRBJ2-1,12,many,.,CASSLYYNEQFF,TGTGCCAGCAGCTTATACTACAATGAGCAGTTCTTC
TRBV10-1,TRBJ2-3,16,few,TRBD2,CASSDGGSGFHGTQYF,TGCGCCAGCAGTGATGGCGGGAGTGGCTTTCACGGTACGCAGTATTTT
TRBV6-1,TRBJ2-7,13,.,TRBD2,CASSESTSGEQYF,TGTGCCAGCAGTGAAAGCACTAGCGGTGAGCAGTACTTC
TRBV9,TRBJ1-5,16,.,.,CASSAGGDLSNQPQHF,TGTGCCAGCAGCGCGGGAGGGGACCTTAGCAATCAGCCCCAGCATTTT
TRBV6-6,TRBJ2-3,15,.,.,CASSYLSGSTDTQYF,TGTGCCAGCAGTTACCTCAGCGGGAGCACAGATACGCAGTATTTT
TRBV4-1,TRBJ2-3,16,.,TRBD1,CASSQDWGTEGDTQYF,TGCGCCAGCAGCCAAGATTGGGGGACAGAGGGGGATACGCAGTATTTT
TRBV19,TRBJ1-2,13,.,.,CASSSQGLYGYTF,TGTGCCAGTAGTTCACAGGGTCTCTATGGCTACACCTTC
TRBV4-1,TRBJ1-1,15,few,TRBD1,CASSQETGEVDEAFF,TGCGCCAGCAGCCAAGAAACAGGGGAAGTAGATGAAGCTTTCTTT
TRBV7-2,TRBJ2-2,18,.,TRBD2,CASSLKRTSGKHTGELFF,TGTGCCAGCAGCTTAAAGAGGACTAGCGGGAAACACACCGGGGAGCTGTTTTTT
TRBV29-1,TRBJ2-7,15,few,.,CSVTLRAGTTYEQYF,TGCAGCGTGACCCTCCGGGCCGGGACGACCTACGAGCAGTACTTC
TRBV18,TRBJ1-5,17,few,TRBD1,CASSPGQGGYSNQPQHF,TGTGCCAGCTCACCCGGACAGGGCGGATATAGCAATCAGCCCCAGCATTTT
TRBV6-2/TRBV6-3,TRBJ2-1,16,few,.,CASSYSPGASYNEQFF,TGTGCCAGCAGTTACAGTCCGGGGGCCTCCTACAATGAGCAGTTCTTC
TRBV27,TRBJ2-3,18,many,TRBD2,CASSVRGTSGRSSDTQYF,TGTGCCAGCAGTGTACGCGGGACTAGCGGGAGAAGCTCAGATACGCAGTATTTT
TRBV19,TRBJ2-7,15,.,.,CASSMAGGESYEQYF,TGTGCCAGTAGTATGGCCGGGGGCGAATCCTACGAGCAGTACTTC
TRBV7-2,TRBJ2-3,15,many,.,CASSPGEGSTDTQYF,TGTGCCAGCAGCCCCGGAGAGGGCAGCACAGATACGCAGTATTTT
TRBV7-3,TRBJ1-1,13,many,TRBD1,CASSHRQGSEAFF,TGTGCCAGCAGCCATCGACAGGGAAGTGAAGCTTTCTTT